This T cell receptor (beta chain) was documented in a study of blood T cell repertoires in COVID-19. Original handling: Estimates of nucleated cell counts were drawn from the amplification of reference gene primers. The data were produced by immunoSEQ multiplex PCR, yet TCRdb's version contains in-frame clones alone and is incomplete. V and J calls plus clone size are reproduced from that table; the DNA served to infer D and trimming. The sample has 200,000 to 300,000 clones; 80% to 90% are singletons. This CDR3 spans 13 amino acids. Germline V gene lookup returns CDR1 MNHEY and CDR2 SVGAGI. Trimming pared 8 bases from V and 5 bases from J, leaving 13 bases between. In this sample, this clone turned up once.

This receptor was obtained from a woman aged 70-85 years with acute or convalescent COVID-19. This chain links TRBV6-5 with TRBJ1-3, with D possibly TRBD1 on 5 matching bases. The sequencing sample was made of peripheral blood. CDR3 nucleotides: TGTGCCAGCTTCAGGGATAGTCGAAACACCATATATTTT. Translating it yields CASFRDSRNTIYF.